The clone carrying this T cell receptor (beta chain) was seen just once. Its cognate antigen is unknown. This record belongs to a study of T cell clones after liver transplantation. Overall study context: Third-party-reactive TCRbeta sequences from pre-transplant mixed lymphocyte reactions served as antigen-independent comparators.

Whole-study findings and limits: The donor-reactive repertoire was only partly measurable in two subjects, lacking donor cells. Post-transplant time points were not standardized, so conclusions are preliminary.

Some clones are missing from TCRdb's copy, which holds only in-frame ones; the method was immunoSEQ multiplex PCR. The sample has 70,000 to 85,000 clones, 75% to 85% seen once. CDR1 is MNHNS and CDR2 is SASEGT in the germline V gene. The CDR3 has 15 amino acids. The V gene lost 2 bases and the J gene lost 5 bases, with 13 bases spanning the gap. The V gene is TRBV6-1, the J gene TRBJ1-5; D perhaps matches TRBD1 (5 bases). Material: CD4+ T cells from blood, obtained before liver transplant. The sequence derives from a human donor who received a liver transplant. In nucleotides, the CDR3 is TGTGCCAGCAGTGAAAGATTTAGGGACGATCAGCCCCAGCATTTT. Protein: CASSERFRDDQPQHF.